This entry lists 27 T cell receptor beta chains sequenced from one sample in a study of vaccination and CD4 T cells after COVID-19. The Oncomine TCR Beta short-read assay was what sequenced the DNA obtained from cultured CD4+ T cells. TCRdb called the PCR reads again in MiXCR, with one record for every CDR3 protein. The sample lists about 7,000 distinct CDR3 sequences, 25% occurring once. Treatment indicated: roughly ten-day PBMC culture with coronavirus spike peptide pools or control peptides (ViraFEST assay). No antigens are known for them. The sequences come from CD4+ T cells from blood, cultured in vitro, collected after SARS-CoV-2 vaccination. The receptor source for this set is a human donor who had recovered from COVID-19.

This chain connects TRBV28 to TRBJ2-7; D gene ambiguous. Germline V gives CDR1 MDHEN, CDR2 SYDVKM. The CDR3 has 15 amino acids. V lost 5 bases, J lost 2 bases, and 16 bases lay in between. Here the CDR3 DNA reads TGTGCCAGCAGTCTCTCTAGAGGAATTCCCTACGAGCAGTACTTC. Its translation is CASSLSRGIPYEQYF.

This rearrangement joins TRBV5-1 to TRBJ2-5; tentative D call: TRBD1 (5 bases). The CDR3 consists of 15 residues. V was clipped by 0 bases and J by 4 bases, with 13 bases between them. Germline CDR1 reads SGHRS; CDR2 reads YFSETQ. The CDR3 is CASSLDGLGRETQYF. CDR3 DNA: TGCGCCAGCAGCTTGGACGGGCTGGGGCGAGAGACCCAGTACTTC. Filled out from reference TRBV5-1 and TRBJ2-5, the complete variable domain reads KAGVTQTPRYLIKTRGQQVTLSCSPISGHRSVSWYQQTPGQGLQFLFEYFSETQRNKGNFPGRFSGRQFSNSRSEMNVSTLELGDSALYLCASSLDGLGRETQYFGPGTRLLVL.

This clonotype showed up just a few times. The CDR3 nucleotides are TGCAGTGCTATAAGAGACGGCCGGACAGCCTACAATGAGCAGTTCTTC. This sequence encodes CSAIRDGRTAYNEQFF. The rearrangement links TRBV20-1 to TRBJ2-1; maybe TRBD1 (6 bases). The CDR3 covers 16 residues. Trimming pared 4 bases from V and 2 bases from J, leaving 18 bases between. The germline V gene has CDR1 DFQATT and CDR2 SNEGSKA (reference sequence).

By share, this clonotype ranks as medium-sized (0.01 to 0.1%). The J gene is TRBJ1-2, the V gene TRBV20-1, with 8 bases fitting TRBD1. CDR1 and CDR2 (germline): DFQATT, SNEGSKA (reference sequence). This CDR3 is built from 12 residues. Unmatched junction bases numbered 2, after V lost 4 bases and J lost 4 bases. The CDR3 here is CSATTGVYGYTF. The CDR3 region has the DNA TGCAGTGCTACGACAGGGGTCTATGGCTACACCTTC.

CDR3 region: CASSFSGRLQPQHF. For the CDR3, the DNA is TGTGCCAGCAGTTTTTCCGGGCGCCTTCAGCCCCAGCATTTT. This chain links TRBV12-3 or TRBV12-4 with TRBJ1-5; no reliable D call. CDR3 length: 14 amino acids. V lost 3 bases and J lost 6, with 12 bases in between.

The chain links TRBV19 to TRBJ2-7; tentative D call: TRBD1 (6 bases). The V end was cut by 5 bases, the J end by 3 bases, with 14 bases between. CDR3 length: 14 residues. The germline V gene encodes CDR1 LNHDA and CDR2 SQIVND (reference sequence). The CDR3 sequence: CASSPGHGDYEQYF. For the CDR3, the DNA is TGTGCCAGTAGTCCGGGACACGGAGACTACGAGCAGTACTTC.

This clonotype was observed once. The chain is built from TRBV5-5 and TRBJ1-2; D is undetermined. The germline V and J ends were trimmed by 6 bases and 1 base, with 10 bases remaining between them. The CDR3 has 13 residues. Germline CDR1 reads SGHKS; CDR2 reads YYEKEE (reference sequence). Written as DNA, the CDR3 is TGTGCCAGCAAACAATGGCTTAACTATGGCTACACCTTC. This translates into CASKQWLNYGYTF.

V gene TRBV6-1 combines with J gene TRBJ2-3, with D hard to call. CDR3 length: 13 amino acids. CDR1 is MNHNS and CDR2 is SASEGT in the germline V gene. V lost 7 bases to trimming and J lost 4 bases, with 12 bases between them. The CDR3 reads CASTSYVADTQYF. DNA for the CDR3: TGTGCCAGCACTAGTTACGTGGCAGATACGCAGTATTTT.

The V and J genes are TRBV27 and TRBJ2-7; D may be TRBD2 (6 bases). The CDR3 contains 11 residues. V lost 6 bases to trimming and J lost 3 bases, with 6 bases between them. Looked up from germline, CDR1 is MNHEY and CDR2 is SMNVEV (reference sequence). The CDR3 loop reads CASRGGYEQYF. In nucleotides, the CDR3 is TGTGCCAGCAGGGGGGGCTACGAGCAGTACTTC.

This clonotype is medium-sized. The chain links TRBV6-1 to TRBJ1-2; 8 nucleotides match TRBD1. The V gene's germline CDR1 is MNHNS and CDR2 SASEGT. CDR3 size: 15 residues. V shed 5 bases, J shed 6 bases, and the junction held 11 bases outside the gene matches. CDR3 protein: CASSLTGGGPNGYTF. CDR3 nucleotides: TGTGCCAGCAGTCTCACAGGGGGAGGTCCGAATGGCTACACCTTC.

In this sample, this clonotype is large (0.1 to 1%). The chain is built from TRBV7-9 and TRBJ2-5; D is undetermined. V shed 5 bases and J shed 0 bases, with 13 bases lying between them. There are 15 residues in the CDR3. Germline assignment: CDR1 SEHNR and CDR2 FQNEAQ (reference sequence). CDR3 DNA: TGTGCCAGCAGCCCCCTCCGGACCAACCAAGAGACCCAGTACTTC. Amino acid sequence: CASSPLRTNQETQYF. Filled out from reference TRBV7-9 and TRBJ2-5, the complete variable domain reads DTGVSQNPRHKITKRGQNVTFRCDPISEHNRLYWYRQTLGQGPEFLTYFQNEAQLEKSRLLSDRFSAERPKGSFSTLEIQRTEQGDSAMYLCASSPLRTNQETQYFGPGTRLLVL.

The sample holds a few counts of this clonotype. CDR3 amino acids: CSARGSGANVLTF. CDR3 sequence (DNA): TGCAGTGCTAGAGGCTCTGGGGCCAACGTCCTGACTTTC. This chain joins TRBV20-1 and TRBJ2-6; D unresolved. Trimming left V 1 base short and J 0 bases short, with 1 base between. CDR1 DFQATT and CDR2 SNEGSKA come from the germline V gene (reference sequence). The CDR3 is 13 residues long.

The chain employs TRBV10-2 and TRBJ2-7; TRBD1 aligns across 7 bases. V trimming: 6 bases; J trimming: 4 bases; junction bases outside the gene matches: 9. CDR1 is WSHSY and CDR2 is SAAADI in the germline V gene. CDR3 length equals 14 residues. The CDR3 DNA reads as TGCGCCAGCAGGGCGGACAGGACCCGATACGAGCAGTACTTC. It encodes CASRADRTRYEQYF.

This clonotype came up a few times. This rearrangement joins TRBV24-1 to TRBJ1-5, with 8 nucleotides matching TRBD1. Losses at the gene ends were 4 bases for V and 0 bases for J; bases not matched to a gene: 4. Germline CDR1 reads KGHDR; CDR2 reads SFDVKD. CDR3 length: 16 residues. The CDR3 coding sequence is TGTGCCACCAGTGAACAGGGGGGAAATAGCAATCAGCCCCAGCATTTT. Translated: CATSEQGGNSNQPQHF.

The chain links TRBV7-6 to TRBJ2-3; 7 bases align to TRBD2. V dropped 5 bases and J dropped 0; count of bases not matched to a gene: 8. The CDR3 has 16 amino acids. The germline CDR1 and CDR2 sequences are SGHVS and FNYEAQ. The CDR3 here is CASSPQTSRSTDTQYF. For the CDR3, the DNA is TGTGCCAGCAGCCCCCAGACTAGCAGGAGCACAGATACGCAGTATTTT.

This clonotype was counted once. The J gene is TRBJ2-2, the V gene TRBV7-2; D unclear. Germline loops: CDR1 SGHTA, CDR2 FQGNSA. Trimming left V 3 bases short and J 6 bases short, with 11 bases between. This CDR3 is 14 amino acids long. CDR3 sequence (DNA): TGTGCCAGCAGCTTGAGTTGGCGACCCGGGGAGCTGTTTTTT. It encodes CASSLSWRPGELFF.

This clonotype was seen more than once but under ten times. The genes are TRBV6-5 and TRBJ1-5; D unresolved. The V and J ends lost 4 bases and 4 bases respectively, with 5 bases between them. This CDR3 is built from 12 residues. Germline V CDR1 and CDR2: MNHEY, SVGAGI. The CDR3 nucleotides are TGTGCCAGCAGTTCAGCTAATCAGCCCCAGCATTTT. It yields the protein CASSSANQPQHF.

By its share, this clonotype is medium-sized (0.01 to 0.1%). CDR3 sequence reads: CASRGGGTALYEQYF. CDR3 DNA: TGTGCCAGCAGGGGGGGGGGGACGGCCCTATACGAGCAGTACTTC. J is TRBJ2-7 and V is TRBV28; the match to TRBD2 covers 7 bases. CDR1 and CDR2 from the germline V gene are MDHEN and SYDVKM. V lost 6 bases to trimming and J lost 4 bases; unmatched junction nucleotides: 12. The CDR3 is 15 residues long.

CDR3 residues: CSACSGRGQADTQYF. CDR3 sequence (DNA): TGCAGTGCTTGTAGCGGGAGAGGGCAGGCAGATACGCAGTATTTT. The chain is built from TRBV20-1 and TRBJ2-3; TRBD2 matches at 9 bases. The J segment lost 4 bases and the V segment lost 5 bases, leaving 10 bases of the junction unmatched. CDR1 and CDR2 (germline): DFQATT, SNEGSKA (reference sequence). The CDR3 runs to 15 residues.

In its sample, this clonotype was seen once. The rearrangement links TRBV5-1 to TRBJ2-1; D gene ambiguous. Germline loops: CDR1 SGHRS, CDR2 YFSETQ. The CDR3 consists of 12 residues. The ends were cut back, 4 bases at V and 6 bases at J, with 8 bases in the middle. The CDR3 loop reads CASSETSNEQFF. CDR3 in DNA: TGCGCCAGCAGCGAGACCAGCAATGAGCAGTTCTTC.

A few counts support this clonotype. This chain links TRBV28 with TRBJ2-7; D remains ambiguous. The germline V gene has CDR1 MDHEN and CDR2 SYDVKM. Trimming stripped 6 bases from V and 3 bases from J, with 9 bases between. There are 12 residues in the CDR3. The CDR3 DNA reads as TGTGCCAGCAGCCCACCCTTCTACGAGCAGTACTTC. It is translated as CASSPPFYEQYF. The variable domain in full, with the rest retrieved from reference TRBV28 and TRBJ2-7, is DVKVTQSSRYLVKRTGEKVFLECVQDMDHENMFWYRQDPGLGLRLIYFSYDVKMKEKGDIPEGYSVSREKKERFSLILESASTNQTSMYLCASSPPFYEQYFGPGTRLTVT.

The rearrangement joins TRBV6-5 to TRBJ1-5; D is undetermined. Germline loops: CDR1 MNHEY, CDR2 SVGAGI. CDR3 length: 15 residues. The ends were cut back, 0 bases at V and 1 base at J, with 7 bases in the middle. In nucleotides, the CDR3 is TGTGCCAGCAGTTACTCGGACGGAAGCAATCAGCCCCAGCATTTT. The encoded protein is CASSYSDGSNQPQHF.

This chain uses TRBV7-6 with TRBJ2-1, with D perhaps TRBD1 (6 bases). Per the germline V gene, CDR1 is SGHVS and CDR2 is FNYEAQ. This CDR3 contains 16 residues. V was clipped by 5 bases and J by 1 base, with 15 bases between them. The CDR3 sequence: CASSRMTGRSYNEQFF. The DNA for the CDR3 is TGTGCCAGCAGCCGTATGACAGGTCGGTCCTACAATGAGCAGTTCTTC.

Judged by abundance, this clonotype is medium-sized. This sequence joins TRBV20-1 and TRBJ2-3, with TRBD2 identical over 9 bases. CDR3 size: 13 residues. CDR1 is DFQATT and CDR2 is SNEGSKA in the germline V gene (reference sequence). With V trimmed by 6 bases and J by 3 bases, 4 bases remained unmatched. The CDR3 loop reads CSALAGETDTQYF. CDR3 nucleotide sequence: TGCAGTGCCTTAGCGGGAGAAACAGATACGCAGTATTTT.

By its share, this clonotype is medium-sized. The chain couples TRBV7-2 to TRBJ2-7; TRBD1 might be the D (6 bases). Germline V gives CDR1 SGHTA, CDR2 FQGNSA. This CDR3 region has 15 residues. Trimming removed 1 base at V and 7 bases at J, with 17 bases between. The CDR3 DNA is TGTGCCAGCAGCTTAGGAAGTACAGGGCTGAGAGAGCAGTACTTC. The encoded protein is CASSLGSTGLREQYF.

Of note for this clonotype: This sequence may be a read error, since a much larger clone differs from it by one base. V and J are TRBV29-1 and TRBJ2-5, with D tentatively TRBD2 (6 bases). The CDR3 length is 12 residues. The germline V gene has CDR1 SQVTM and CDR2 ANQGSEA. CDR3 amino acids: CSVAAGQETKYF. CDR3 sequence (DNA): TGCAGCGTTGCCGCGGGGCAAGAGACCAAGTACTTC.

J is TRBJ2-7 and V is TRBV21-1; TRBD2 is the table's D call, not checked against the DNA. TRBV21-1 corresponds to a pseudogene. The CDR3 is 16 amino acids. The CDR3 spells CASSRGLAGSPYEQYF. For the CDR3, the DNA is TGTGCCAGCAGCCGTGGACTAGCGGGAAGCCCCTACGAGCAGTACTTC.